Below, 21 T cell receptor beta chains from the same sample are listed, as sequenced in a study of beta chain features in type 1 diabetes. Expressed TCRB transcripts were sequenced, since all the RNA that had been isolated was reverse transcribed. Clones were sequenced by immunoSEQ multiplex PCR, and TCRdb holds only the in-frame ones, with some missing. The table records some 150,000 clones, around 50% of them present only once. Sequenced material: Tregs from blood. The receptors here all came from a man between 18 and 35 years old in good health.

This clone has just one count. The CDR3 here is CASSVRGLNTEAFF. The CDR3 DNA follows: TGTGCCAGCAGCGTACGAGGGCTGAACACTGAAGCTTTCTTT. The chain carries TRBV9 and TRBJ1-1; D is uncertain. Germline V CDR1 and CDR2: SGDLS, YYNGEE. With 1 base removed from V and 0 bases from J, the gap between germline ends came to 7 bases. The CDR3 sequence is 14 residues long.

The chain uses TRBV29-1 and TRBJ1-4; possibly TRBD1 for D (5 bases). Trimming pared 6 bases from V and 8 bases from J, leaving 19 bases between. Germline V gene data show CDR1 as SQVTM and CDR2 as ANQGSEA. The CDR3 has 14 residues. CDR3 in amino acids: CSVVTVTKGEKLFF. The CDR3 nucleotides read TGCAGCGTCGTGACCGTCACAAAGGGGGAAAAACTGTTTTTT.

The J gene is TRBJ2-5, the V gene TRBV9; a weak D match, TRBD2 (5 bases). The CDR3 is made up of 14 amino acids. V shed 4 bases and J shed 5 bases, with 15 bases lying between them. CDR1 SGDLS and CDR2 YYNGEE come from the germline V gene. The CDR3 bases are TGTGCCAGCAGCTGGCGGGCTGGGCAGGAGACCCAGTACTTC. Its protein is CASSWRAGQETQYF.

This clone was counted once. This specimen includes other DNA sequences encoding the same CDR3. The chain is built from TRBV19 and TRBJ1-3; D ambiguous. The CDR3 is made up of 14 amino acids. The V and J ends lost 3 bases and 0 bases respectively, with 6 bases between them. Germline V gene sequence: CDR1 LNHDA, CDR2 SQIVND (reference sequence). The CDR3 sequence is CASSISSSGNTIYF. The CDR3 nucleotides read TGTGCCAGTAGTATCTCTAGCTCTGGAAACACCATATATTTT.

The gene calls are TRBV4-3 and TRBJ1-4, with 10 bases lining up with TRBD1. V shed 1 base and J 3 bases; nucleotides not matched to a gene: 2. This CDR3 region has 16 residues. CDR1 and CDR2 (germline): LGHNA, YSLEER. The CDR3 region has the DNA TGCGCCAGCAGCCAAGGACAGGGGGCGCCTAATGAAAAACTGTTTTTT. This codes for CASSQGQGAPNEKLFF.

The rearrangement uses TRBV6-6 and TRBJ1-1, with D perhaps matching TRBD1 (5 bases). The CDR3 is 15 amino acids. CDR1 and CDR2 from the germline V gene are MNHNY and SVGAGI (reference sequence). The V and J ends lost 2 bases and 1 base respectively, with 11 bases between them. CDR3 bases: TGTGCCAGCAGTTACGCAGCGACAGCGAACACTGAAGCTTTCTTT. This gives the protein CASSYAATANTEAFF.

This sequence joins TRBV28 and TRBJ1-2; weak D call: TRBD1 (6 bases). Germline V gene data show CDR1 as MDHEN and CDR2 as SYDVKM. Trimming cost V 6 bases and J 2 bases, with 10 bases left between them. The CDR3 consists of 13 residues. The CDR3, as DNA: TGTGCCAGCAGAAGTCAGGGGAACTATGGCTACACCTTC. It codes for CASRSQGNYGYTF.

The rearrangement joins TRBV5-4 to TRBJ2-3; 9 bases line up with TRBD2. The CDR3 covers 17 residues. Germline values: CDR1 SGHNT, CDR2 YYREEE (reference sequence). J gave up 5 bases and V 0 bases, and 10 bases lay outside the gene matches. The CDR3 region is CASSLEFRTRGGDTQYF. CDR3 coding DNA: TGTGCCAGCAGCTTGGAGTTTCGGACGCGGGGGGGAGATACGCAGTATTTT.

CDR3 nucleotides: TGCAGCGTTGAAGCCATGGGGCGGGATACGCAGTATTTT. Residues: CSVEAMGRDTQYF. The chain links TRBV29-1 to TRBJ2-3; D possibly corresponds to TRBD1 (5 bases). The CDR3 length is 13 residues. The V gene lost 1 base and the J gene lost 6 bases, with 11 bases spanning the gap. The germline gives CDR1 SQVTM, CDR2 ANQGSEA.

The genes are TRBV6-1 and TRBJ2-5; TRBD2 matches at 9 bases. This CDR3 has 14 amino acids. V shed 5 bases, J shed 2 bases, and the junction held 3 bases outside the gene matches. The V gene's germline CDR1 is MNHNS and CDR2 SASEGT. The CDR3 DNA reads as TGTGCCAGCAGTCTAGCGGGGTTACAAGAGACCCAGTACTTC. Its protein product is CASSLAGLQETQYF.

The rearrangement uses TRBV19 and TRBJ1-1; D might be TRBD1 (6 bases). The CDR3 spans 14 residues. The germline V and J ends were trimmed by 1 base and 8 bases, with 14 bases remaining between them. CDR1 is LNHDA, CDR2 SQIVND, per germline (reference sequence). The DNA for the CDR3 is TGTGCCAGTAGTATAGGCCGCGGGGGCGCAGAAGCTTTCTTT. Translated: CASSIGRGGAEAFF.

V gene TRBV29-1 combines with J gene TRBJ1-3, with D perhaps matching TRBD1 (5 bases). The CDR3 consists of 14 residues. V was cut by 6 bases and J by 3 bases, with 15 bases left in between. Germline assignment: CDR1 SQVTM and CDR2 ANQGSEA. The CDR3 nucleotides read TGCAGCGTGGAACTTACAGGTTATGGAAACACCATATATTTT. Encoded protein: CSVELTGYGNTIYF.

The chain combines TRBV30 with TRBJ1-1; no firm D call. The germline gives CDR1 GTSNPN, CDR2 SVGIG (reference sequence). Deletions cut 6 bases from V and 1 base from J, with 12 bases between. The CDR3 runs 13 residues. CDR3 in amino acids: CACHSGRNTEAFF. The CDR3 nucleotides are TGTGCCTGCCACAGTGGCAGGAACACTGAAGCTTTCTTT.

CDR3 DNA sequence: TGTGCCAGCAGTGGGGCGGACAGCCTGAGCTCCTACGAGCAGTACTTC. It is translated as CASSGADSLSSYEQYF. This chain connects TRBV28 to TRBJ2-7, with D possibly being TRBD1 (6 bases). The CDR3 has 16 residues. Germline CDR1 reads MDHEN; CDR2 reads SYDVKM. V gave up 5 bases and J gave up 0 bases, with 17 bases separating them.

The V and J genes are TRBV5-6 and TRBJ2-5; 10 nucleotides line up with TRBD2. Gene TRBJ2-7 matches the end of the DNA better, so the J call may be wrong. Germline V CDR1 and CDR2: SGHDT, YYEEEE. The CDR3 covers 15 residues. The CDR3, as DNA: TGTGCCAGCAGCCATAGCGGGGGGTTCTCCTACGAGCAGTACTTC. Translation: CASSHSGGFSYEQYF.

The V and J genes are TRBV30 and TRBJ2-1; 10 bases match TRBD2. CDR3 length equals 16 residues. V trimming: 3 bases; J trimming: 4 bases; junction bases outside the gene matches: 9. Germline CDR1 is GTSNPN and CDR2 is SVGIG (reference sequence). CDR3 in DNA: TGTGCCTGGAGCGACTGGACTAGCGGACGATACAATGAGCAGTTCTTC. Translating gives CAWSDWTSGRYNEQFF.

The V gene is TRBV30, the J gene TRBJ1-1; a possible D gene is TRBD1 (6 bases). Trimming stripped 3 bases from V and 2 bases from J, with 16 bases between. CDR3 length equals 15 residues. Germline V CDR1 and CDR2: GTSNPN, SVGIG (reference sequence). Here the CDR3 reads CAWRLRTVINTEAFF. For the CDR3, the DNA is TGTGCCTGGAGACTTCGGACAGTGATAAACACTGAAGCTTTCTTT. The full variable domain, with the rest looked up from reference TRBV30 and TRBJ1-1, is SQTIHQWPATLVQPVGSPLSLECTVEGTSNPNLYWYRQAAGRGLQLLFYSVGIGQISSEVPQNLSASRPQDRQFILSSKKLLLSDSGFYLCAWRLRTVINTEAFFGQGTRLTVV.

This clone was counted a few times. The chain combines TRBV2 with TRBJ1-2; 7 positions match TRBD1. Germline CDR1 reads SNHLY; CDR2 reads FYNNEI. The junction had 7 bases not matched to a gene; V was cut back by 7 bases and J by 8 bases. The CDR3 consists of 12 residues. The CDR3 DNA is TGTGCCAGCACCAGGGAACAGGGGGGCTACACCTTC. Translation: CASTREQGGYTF.

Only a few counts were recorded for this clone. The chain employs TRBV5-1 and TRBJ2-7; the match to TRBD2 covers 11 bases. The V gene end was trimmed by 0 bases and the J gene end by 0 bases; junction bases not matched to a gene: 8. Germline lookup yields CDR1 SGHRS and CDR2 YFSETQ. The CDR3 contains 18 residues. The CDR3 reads CASSLAPSGGLYSYEQYF. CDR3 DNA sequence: TGCGCCAGCAGCTTGGCTCCTAGCGGGGGGCTCTACTCCTACGAGCAGTACTTC.

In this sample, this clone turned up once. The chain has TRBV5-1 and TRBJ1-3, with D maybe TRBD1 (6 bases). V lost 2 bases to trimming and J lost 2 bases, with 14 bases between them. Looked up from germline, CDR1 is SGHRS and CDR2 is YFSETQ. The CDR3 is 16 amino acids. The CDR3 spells CASSFVTGIAGNTIYF. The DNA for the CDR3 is TGCGCCAGCAGCTTCGTGACAGGCATCGCTGGAAACACCATATATTTT.

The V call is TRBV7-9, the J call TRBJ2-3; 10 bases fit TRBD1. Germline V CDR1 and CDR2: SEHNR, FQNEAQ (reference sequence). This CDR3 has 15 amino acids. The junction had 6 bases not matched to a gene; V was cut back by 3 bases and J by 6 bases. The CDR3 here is CASSLGQGWADTQYF. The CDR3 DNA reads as TGTGCCAGCAGCTTGGGACAGGGGTGGGCGGATACGCAGTATTTT.